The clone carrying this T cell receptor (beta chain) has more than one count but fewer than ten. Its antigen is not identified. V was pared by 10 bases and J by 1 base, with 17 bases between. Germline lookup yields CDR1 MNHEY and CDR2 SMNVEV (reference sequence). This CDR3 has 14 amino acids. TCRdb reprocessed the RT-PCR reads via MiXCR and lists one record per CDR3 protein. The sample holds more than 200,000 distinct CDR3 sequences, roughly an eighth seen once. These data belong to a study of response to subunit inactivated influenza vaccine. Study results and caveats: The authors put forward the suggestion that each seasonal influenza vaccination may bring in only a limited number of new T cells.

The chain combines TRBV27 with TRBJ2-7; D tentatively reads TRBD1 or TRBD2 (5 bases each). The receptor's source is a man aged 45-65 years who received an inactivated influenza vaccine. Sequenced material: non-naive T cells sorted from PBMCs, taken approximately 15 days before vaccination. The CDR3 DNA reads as TGTGCCACCAGAGGGGTTTACCATTCCTACGAGCAGTACTTC. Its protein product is CATRGVYHSYEQYF.